This T cell receptor (beta chain) was observed in a study of response to subunit inactivated influenza vaccine. CDR3 length equals 14 residues. V shed 5 bases and J 7 bases; nucleotides not matched to a gene: 5. Via MiXCR, TCRdb re-called the RT-PCR reads, giving one row per CDR3 protein. The repertoire holds about 700,000 distinct CDR3 sequences, with about 15% as singletons. Regarding the study as a whole: It was the authors' suggestion that each seasonal influenza vaccination recruits few new T cells.

As regards this clonotype: Its antigen is still unknown.

The chain links TRBV12-3 or TRBV12-4 to TRBJ1-6; 7 bases are shared with TRBD1. The TCR comes from a middle-aged man who received an inactivated influenza vaccine. The sample was PBMCs from blood, taken approximately 15 days before vaccination. In DNA, the CDR3 is TGTGCCAGCAGTGGAGGGGGCTGGAATTCACCCCTCCACTTT. It yields the protein CASSGGGWNSPLHF.